This T cell receptor beta chain comes out of a study of shared clonotypes between healthy human individuals. Data came from immunoSEQ multiplex PCR; TCRdb stores just in-frame clones and leaves some out. The sample includes a few hundred thousand clones, approximately 70% of them seen just once. Donors were healthy HIV-negative adults without recently reported acute infections or vaccinations. Material for sequencing was memory CD4+ T cells sorted from blood. Subset reported: CD45RA-negative fraction. The receptor's source is a man between 25 and 39 years old in good health.

CDR3 nucleotides: TGTGCCAGCAGTTTATCGTGGGAAGGCTATGGCTACACCTTC. Residues: CASSLSWEGYGYTF. This rearrangement joins TRBV27 to TRBJ1-2; D is unclear. Trimming pared 0 bases from V and 4 bases from J, leaving 9 bases between. CDR3 length: 14 amino acids. Germline V gene data show CDR1 as MNHEY and CDR2 as SMNVEV (reference sequence).